The rows below give T cell receptor beta chains drawn from one sample of a study of blood T cells in healthy people across ages. From the 5' RACE reads, TCRdb called clonotypes with MiXCR, one entry per CDR3 protein. The sample includes about 1.6 million distinct CDR3 sequences, 30% to 40% seen only once; the top ten take over 9%. Sequences were obtained from blood. These receptors were obtained from a woman aged 30 to 39 in good health. CDR3s include the opening cysteine and the closing phenylalanine or tryptophan. The order of the fields is V gene, CDR3 length, J gene, D gene, clone size, CDR3 DNA, CDR3 protein. A D gene is named only where the DNA matches it firmly. Size is stated for part of the rows, as once, few or many counts, or as a class when the clone is expanded.

>TRBV5-1|15|TRBJ2-5|TRBD2|few
TGCGCCAGCAGCTTCCCACGGGGGGAACAAGAGACCCAGTACTTC
CASSFPRGEQETQYF
>TRBV4-2|17|TRBJ2-1|-|few
TGTGCCAGCAGCCAAGATTTCGATGGGGTAGCCTACAATGAGCAGTTCTTC
CASSQDFDGVAYNEQFF
>TRBV28|15|TRBJ2-7|TRBD1|-
TGTGCCAGCAGTTTGACAGGGGCAGGATCCTACGAGCAGTACTTC
CASSLTGAGSYEQYF
>TRBV5-1|14|TRBJ2-3|-|few
TGCGCCAGCAGCTGGGAGAGGTTCACAGATACGCAGTATTTT
CASSWERFTDTQYF
>TRBV5-5|14|TRBJ2-3|-|-
TGTGCCAGCAGCTGGGCAGGTTCTGGGGATACGCAGTATTTT
CASSWAGSGDTQYF
>TRBV7-2|17|TRBJ2-2|-|-
TGTGCCAGCAGCTTAGTATGGGACTCCTCGAAGAACGGGGAGCTGTTTTTT
CASSLVWDSSKNGELFF
>TRBV7-9|16|TRBJ1-4|-|few
TGTGCCAGCAGCTTAGTAGGGGATATGGCTAATGAAAAACTGTTTTTT
CASSLVGDMANEKLFF
>TRBV7-9|19|TRBJ2-4|TRBD1|-
TGCGCCAGCAGCTTAGCGAGGACAGGGACGTCCAGGGTCAAAAACATTCAGTACTTC
CASSLARTGTSRVKNIQYF
>TRBV29-1|13|TRBJ2-3|-|many
TGCAGCGTTAGGGGGAGGAACACAGATACGCAGTATTTT
CSVRGRNTDTQYF
>TRBV6-1|15|TRBJ2-6|-|-
TGTGCCAGCAGCGTAACTAGCTCTGGGGCCAACGTCCTGACTTTC
CASSVTSSGANVLTF
>TRBV18|13|TRBJ2-5|-|few
TGTGCCAGCTCCGCGACTAGGCGGGAGACCCAGTACTTC
CASSATRRETQYF
>TRBV3-1|15|TRBJ2-7|-|-
TGTGCCAGCAGCCAAGCTTTAGCGCTTGGCTACGAGCAGTACTTC
CASSQALALGYEQYF
>TRBV10-3|15|TRBJ2-1|-|-
TGTGCCATCAGAGGCCATGGGCTAGAACAAAATGAGCAGTTCTTC
CAIRGHGLEQNEQFF
>TRBV25-1|14|TRBJ1-5|-|-
TGTGCCAAATGGGGGGGTGGTATCAATCAGCCCCAGCATTTT
CAKWGGGINQPQHF
>TRBV3-1|16|TRBJ1-1|-|once
TGTGCCAGCAGCCAAGACGGGATGACAGCCATTGATGAAGCTTTCTTT
CASSQDGMTAIDEAFF
>TRBV3-1|17|TRBJ1-2|-|many
TGTGCCAGCAGCCAAGATAAGTGGATTTTTGGGAGCTATGGCTACACCTTC
CASSQDKWIFGSYGYTF
>TRBV12-3/TRBV12-4|14|TRBJ2-5|TRBD1|-
TGTGCCAGCACCCTTTCGACAGGGCGAGAGACCCAGTACTTC
CASTLSTGRETQYF
>TRBV7-2|15|TRBJ2-3|TRBD2|-
TGTGCCAGCAGCCCTGAGAGCGGGGGCACAGGTACGCAGTATTTT
CASSPESGGTGTQYF
>TRBV2|11|TRBJ2-5|-|few
TGTGCCAGCAGTGAAACTATGGAGCAGTACTTC
CASSETMEQYF
>TRBV2|13|TRBJ2-7|-|few
TGTGCCAGCACCTTAAGGGGCAGTTACGAGCAGTACTTC
CASTLRGSYEQYF
>TRBV18|15|TRBJ2-7|TRBD1|-
TGTGCCAGCTCACCGCAGCCCGGGACAGGGAACGAGCAGTACTTC
CASSPQPGTGNEQYF
>TRBV3-1|16|TRBJ2-4|TRBD2|-
TGTGCCAGCAGCCAAGCTCTGATAAGCGGGGGGGCGGTGCAGTACTTC
CASSQALISGGAVQYF
>TRBV20-1|14|TRBJ2-3|-|-
TGCAGTGCTAGAGGAGGATACGGCACAGATACGCAGTATTTT
CSARGGYGTDTQYF
>TRBV29-1|14|TRBJ1-4|-|-
TGCAGCGTTGAAACTCAGGGAGTTTTCGGAAAACTGTTTTTT
CSVETQGVFGKLFF
>TRBV9|14|TRBJ2-3|-|few
TGTGCCAGCAGCGTAGAACTAGTTGCAGATACGCAGTATTTT
CASSVELVADTQYF
>TRBV5-5|16|TRBJ2-5|-|-
TGTGCCGGCAGCTTGGACCAAAGGGGGGCCCGGGAGACCCAGTACTTC
CAGSLDQRGARETQYF
>TRBV18|15|TRBJ2-1|-|few
TGTGCCAGCTCACCGCGCAGCGGGCCGCTGGGTGAGCAGTTCTTC
CASSPRSGPLGEQFF
>TRBV12-3/TRBV12-4|16|TRBJ1-5|-|-
TGTGCCAGCACCTTCAGGGGTATGGGCAGCAATCAGCCCCAGCATTTT
CASTFRGMGSNQPQHF
>TRBV5-1|16|TRBJ2-2|-|-
TGCGCCAGCAGCTTGGTTAGGATCGAAAACACCGGGGAGCTGTTTTTT
CASSLVRIENTGELFF
>TRBV13|17|TRBJ2-1|TRBD2|few
TGTGCCAGCAGCACTTCCATCAGCGAGCGGGGGGGCAATGAGCAGTTCTTC
CASSTSISERGGNEQFF
>TRBV20-1|17|TRBJ2-3|TRBD2|-
TGCAGTGCTAGAGATTTGCGGCCAGCGGGAGTGACAGATACGCAGTATTTT
CSARDLRPAGVTDTQYF
>TRBV29-1|18|TRBJ2-1|-|few
TGCAGCGTTACTAGCCCTTGGGACAGAGCAAGCGAATACAATGAGCAGTTCTTC
CSVTSPWDRASEYNEQFF
>TRBV5-1|18|TRBJ2-7|-|few
TGCGCCAGCAGCTTGGGCTGGGAATACACGATCGGGACCTACGAGCAGTACTTC
CASSLGWEYTIGTYEQYF
>TRBV20-1|16|TRBJ2-1|TRBD1|few
TGCAGTGCTAGAAGGACAGGGCATAATTGGGACAATGAGCAGTTCTTC
CSARRTGHNWDNEQFF
>TRBV4-2|17|TRBJ2-5|TRBD2|-
TGTGCCAGCAGCCAAGAGGTAGCGGGGGGGCCAGGGGAGACCCAGTACTTC
CASSQEVAGGPGETQYF
>TRBV6-2/TRBV6-3|16|TRBJ1-5|-|-
TGTGCCTGCAGAGATCCAGGGAATCGTAGCAATCAGCCCCAGCATTTT
CACRDPGNRSNQPQHF
>TRBV18|16|TRBJ2-7|TRBD1|-
TGTGCCAGCTCACCACTGTTGGGGACAGCTCCCGCCGAGCAGTACTTC
CASSPLLGTAPAEQYF
>TRBV7-9|17|TRBJ2-2|TRBD2|few
TGTGCCAGCAGCTCTATATCTCCTAGCGGGAAGACCGGGGAGCTGTTTTTT
CASSSISPSGKTGELFF
>TRBV20-1|13|TRBJ2-5|-|-
TGCAGTGCTAGAGCGGGCAGGGGAGAGACCCAGTACTTC
CSARAGRGETQYF
>TRBV4-1|17|TRBJ2-1|-|many
TGCGCCAGCAGCCAAGGGTGGGGGTCGGGCTCCTACAATGAGCAGTTCTTC
CASSQGWGSGSYNEQFF
>TRBV11-2|14|TRBJ2-7|TRBD1|few
TGTGCCAGCAGCTTGGACAGGCTATCCTACGGGCAGTACTTC
CASSLDRLSYGQYF
>TRBV20-1|15|TRBJ1-5|-|many
TGCAGTGCTATGGGGTACTTTCGGGGCAATCAGCCCCAGCATTTT
CSAMGYFRGNQPQHF
>TRBV29-1|14|TRBJ2-1|TRBD2|-
TGCAGCGTTGAGGGACTAGCGGGTCGGAATGAGCAGTTCTTC
CSVEGLAGRNEQFF
>TRBV29-1|13|TRBJ1-1|-|-
TGCAGCGTTGAAGATGGCGGATACACTGAAGCTTTCTTT
CSVEDGGYTEAFF
>TRBV12-3/TRBV12-4|14|TRBJ2-5|-|-
TGTGCCAGCACCTTCCGGGGCCACCGGGAGACCCAGTACTTC
CASTFRGHRETQYF
>TRBV5-5|14|TRBJ1-1|-|-
TGTGCCAGCAGCTTTATCAGGGGTCACACTGAAGCTTTCTTT
CASSFIRGHTEAFF
>TRBV13|16|TRBJ2-1|TRBD2|-
TGTGCCAGCAGCCCCGCGGGGCGGGAGGGATACAATGAGCAGTTCTTC
CASSPAGREGYNEQFF
>TRBV29-1|13|TRBJ2-7|TRBD2|-
TGCAGCGTTGGGGGACTACCCTACAATGAGCAGTACTTC
CSVGGLPYNEQYF
>TRBV30|16|TRBJ2-1|TRBD2|-
TGTGCCTGGAGCACGGGACTAGTAGTGTCCTACAATGAGCAGTTCTTC
CAWSTGLVVSYNEQFF
>TRBV27|15|TRBJ2-1|TRBD2|-
TGTGCCAGCACCCCCGGGACTAGTTTCTACAATGAGCAGTTCTTC
CASTPGTSFYNEQFF
>TRBV6-1|17|TRBJ2-6|-|-
TGTGCCAGCAGTGAACTAGGACAAAGATCTGGGGCCAACGTCCTGACTTTC
CASSELGQRSGANVLTF
>TRBV5-4|16|TRBJ2-1|-|few
TGTGCCAGCAGCGGACCTACAGGGATGTCCTACAATGAGCAGTTCTTC
CASSGPTGMSYNEQFF
>TRBV3-1|16|TRBJ2-7|TRBD1|few
TGTGCCAGCAGCTCATTCCGACAGGACAGGGCCCTCGAGCAGTACTTC
CASSSFRQDRALEQYF
>TRBV5-6|16|TRBJ2-3|TRBD2|few
TGTGCCAGCAGCTTTCTAGGGACTAAAGGGACAGATACGCAGTATTTT
CASSFLGTKGTDTQYF
>TRBV18|15|TRBJ2-7|TRBD1|-
TGTGCCAGCTCACCAGTGCAGGGGGTGAACAGCGAGCAGTACTTC
CASSPVQGVNSEQYF
>TRBV6-1|14|TRBJ1-1|-|few
TGTGCCAGCAGTAGGATGACAGTGGGCACTGAAGCTTTCTTT
CASSRMTVGTEAFF